Following are 27 T cell receptor beta chains from one sample sequenced in a study of shared clonotypes between healthy human individuals. Sequencing was performed with immunoSEQ multiplex PCR; in TCRdb, only in-frame clones are kept and a portion is missing. The sample includes a few hundred thousand clones, about nine tenths of them seen just once. The sequencing sample was made of memory CD8+ T cells sorted from blood. Specified subset: CD45RO+ cells pooled with CCR7-negative TemRA cells. The receptors come from a man younger than 35 in good health.

The chain recombines TRBV27 with TRBJ1-5; a weak D match, TRBD1 (6 bases). The CDR3 runs 13 residues. V lost 9 bases, J lost 9 bases, and 18 bases lay in between. Germline V lookup: CDR1 MNHEY, CDR2 SMNVEV (reference sequence). Here the CDR3 reads CASQDGGWGPQHF. The CDR3 bases are TGTGCCAGTCAAGATGGGGGCTGGGGGCCCCAGCATTTT.

The V gene is TRBV16, the J gene TRBJ2-6, with D uncertain. V lost 5 bases and J 3 bases, leaving 11 bases between the germline ends. Germline V lookup: CDR1 KGHSY, CDR2 FQNENV. CDR3 size: 15 residues. This chain's CDR3 is CASSRTAGGANVLTF. Here the CDR3 DNA reads TGTGCCAGCAGCAGAACAGCTGGTGGGGCCAACGTCCTGACTTTC.

The rearrangement uses TRBV13 and TRBJ2-7; D call uncertain. Germline CDR1 reads PRHDT; CDR2 reads FYEKMQ (reference sequence). Deletions cut 3 bases from V and 4 bases from J, with 10 bases between. CDR3 length: 13 amino acids. CDR3 nucleotides: TGTGCCAGCAGCTTGGGTCCACTTTACGAGCAGTACTTC. Its protein is CASSLGPLYEQYF. The full variable domain, rest sourced from reference TRBV13 and TRBJ2-7, is AAGVIQSPRHLIKEKRETATLKCYPIPRHDTVYWYQQGPGQDPQFLISFYEKMQSDKGSIPDRFSAQQFSDYHSELNMSSLELGDSALYFCASSLGPLYEQYFGPGTRLTVT.

This chain joins TRBV27 and TRBJ1-6, with D hard to call. Germline values: CDR1 MNHEY, CDR2 SMNVEV (reference sequence). CDR3 size: 12 residues. Trimming pared 1 base from V and 12 bases from J, leaving 7 bases between. The CDR3, as DNA: TGTGCCAGCAGTTTATTTGGAGAACCCCTCCACTTT. Amino acid sequence: CASSLFGEPLHF.

This chain joins TRBV13 and TRBJ2-1, with 15 nucleotides matching TRBD2. Germline V gene lookup returns CDR1 PRHDT and CDR2 FYEKMQ (reference sequence). The J segment lost 8 bases and the V segment lost 4 bases, leaving 9 bases of the junction unmatched. The CDR3 loop spans 17 amino acids. CDR3 sequence reads: CASSSMGGLAGGDEQFF. The CDR3 nucleotides are TGTGCCAGCAGCTCCATGGGGGGACTAGCGGGAGGAGATGAGCAGTTCTTC.

The V call is TRBV6-1, the J call TRBJ2-7; D is unclear. V lost 4 bases and J lost 4, with 20 bases in between. Germline CDR1 reads MNHNS; CDR2 reads SASEGT. This CDR3 has 16 amino acids. As DNA, the CDR3 is TGTGCCAGCAGTGTTCGGGCAGGTAGAAACACTTACGAGCAGTACTTC. This codes for CASSVRAGRNTYEQYF.

The chain has TRBV10-3 and TRBJ2-3; TRBD1 agrees at 10 bases. J was trimmed by 4 bases and V by 6 bases; bases with no gene match: 7. Per germline, CDR1 ENHRY and CDR2 SYGVKD. This CDR3 contains 15 residues. The CDR3 DNA follows: TGTGCCATCAGCCCGACAGGGGGCGAGGCAGATACGCAGTATTTT. Protein: CAISPTGGEADTQYF.

The chain joins TRBV4-3 to TRBJ2-7; 11 bases agree with TRBD2. Germline CDR1 reads LGHNA; CDR2 reads YSLEER. The CDR3 sequence is 14 residues long. J gave up 6 bases and V 4 bases, and 5 bases lay outside the gene matches. CDR3 in DNA: TGCGCCAGCAGCCTGGGACTAGCGGTCCCCGAGCAGTACTTC. Translated: CASSLGLAVPEQYF.

CDR3 amino acids: CASSEGRSLTTTGELFF. CDR3 nucleotides: TGCGCCAGCAGTGAAGGCCGAAGCCTAACTACAACCGGGGAGCTGTTTTTT. The chain recombines TRBV10-2 with TRBJ2-2, with D uncertain. Germline CDR1 is WSHSY and CDR2 is SAAADI. V lost 3 bases and J 5 bases, leaving 19 bases between the germline ends. The CDR3 consists of 17 residues.

Comment on this clone: The same CDR3 can be traced to other DNA sequences in this sample. The chain recombines TRBV5-4 with TRBJ2-7; D gene unclear. Germline CDR1 is SGHNT and CDR2 is YYREEE (reference sequence). Deletions cut 2 bases from V and 2 bases from J, with 5 bases between. The length of the CDR3 is 12 residues. The DNA for the CDR3 is TGTGCCAGCAGCTTTGGACCCTACGAGCAGTACTTC. Protein product: CASSFGPYEQYF.

The chain is built from TRBV7-9 and TRBJ2-5; TRBD1 agrees at 9 bases. CDR1 SEHNR and CDR2 FQNEAQ come from the germline V gene (reference sequence). This CDR3 comprises 15 residues. Germline trimming cut 4 bases from V and 5 bases from J; bases unmatched to any gene: 8. The CDR3 DNA reads TGTGCCAGCAGCTGCCGGGACAGGGAATGGGAGACCCAGTACTTC. This codes for CASSCRDREWETQYF. Full variable domain (remainder filled in from reference TRBV7-9 and TRBJ2-5): DTGVSQNPRHKITKRGQNVTFRCDPISEHNRLYWYRQTLGQGPEFLTYFQNEAQLEKSRLLSDRFSAERPKGSFSTLEIQRTEQGDSAMYLCASSCRDREWETQYFGPGTRLLVL.

CDR3: CASSPGGATYEQYF. CDR3 coding DNA: TGTGCCAGCAGCCCTGGTGGGGCAACCTACGAGCAGTACTTC. This chain links TRBV11-2 with TRBJ2-7; tentative D call: TRBD1 (5 bases). Germline V gives CDR1 SGHAT, CDR2 FQNNGV. This CDR3 is 14 amino acids long. V was clipped by 5 bases and J by 2 bases, with 13 bases between them.

The chain is built from TRBV27 and TRBJ2-7, with no clear D. The V end was cut by 5 bases, the J end by 7 bases, with 9 bases between. The CDR3 is 11 amino acids. Germline V CDR1 and CDR2: MNHEY, SMNVEV (reference sequence). The CDR3 DNA sequence: TGTGCCAGCAGTCACGGGTGGGAGCAGTACTTC. Translating gives CASSHGWEQYF.

The chain links TRBV4-1 to TRBJ2-2; 8 nucleotides line up with TRBD2. This CDR3 comprises 17 residues. CDR1 and CDR2 (germline): MGHRA, YSYEKL. V was clipped by 4 bases and J by 3 bases; unmatched bases: 10. The CDR3 bases are TGCGCCAGCAGCCTGGGCCCTCAGCGGGAGCACACCGGGGAGCTGTTTTTT. It yields the protein CASSLGPQREHTGELFF.

CDR3 in DNA: TGCGCCAGCAGCCAAGATCCAAGTACGCAGTATTTT. This gives the protein CASSQDPSTQYF. The chain couples TRBV4-3 to TRBJ2-3; D is ambiguous. This CDR3 region has 12 residues. The V gene's germline CDR1 is LGHNA and CDR2 YSLEER. The V gene lost 0 bases and the J gene lost 8 bases, with 6 bases spanning the gap.

The chain recombines TRBV19 with TRBJ2-2; 8 nucleotides match TRBD2. This CDR3 has 17 residues. Germline trimming cut 0 bases from V and 4 bases from J; bases unmatched to any gene: 7. Per germline, CDR1 LNHDA and CDR2 SQIVND (reference sequence). CDR3 bases: TGTGCCAGTAGTATAGATCCGACTAGCGAGATCACCGGGGAGCTGTTTTTT. Protein: CASSIDPTSEITGELFF.

The chain couples TRBV12-5 to TRBJ2-7, with 7 nucleotides matching TRBD1. In germline, CDR1 is LGHNT, CDR2 FRNRAP. The CDR3 consists of 13 residues. Losses at the gene ends were 6 bases for V and 4 bases for J; bases not matched to a gene: 6. CDR3 amino acids: CASGWDRGYEQYF. The DNA of the CDR3 is TGTGCTAGTGGGTGGGACAGAGGATACGAGCAGTACTTC.

This clone was seen only once. This rearrangement joins TRBV27 to TRBJ2-3; TRBD2 might be the D (7 bases). The CDR3 runs to 14 residues. V was trimmed by 7 bases and J by 2 bases, leaving 13 bases between them. The germline V gene has CDR1 MNHEY and CDR2 SMNVEV (reference sequence). The CDR3 coding sequence is TGTGCCAGCACCCTAGGGGGGGACACAGATACGCAGTATTTT. It is translated as CASTLGGDTDTQYF.

V gene TRBV18 combines with J gene TRBJ1-1; possible D gene TRBD1, 5 bases. This CDR3 is 15 amino acids long. Germline CDR1 KGHSH, CDR2 LQKENI. Trimming stripped 3 bases from V and 5 bases from J, with 16 bases between. The CDR3 DNA follows: TGTGCCAGCTCACCGTCCGGTGGGGGGTGGACTGAAGCTTTCTTT. Protein: CASSPSGGGWTEAFF.

The chain uses TRBV11-2 and TRBJ2-2, with TRBD1 matching over 7 bases. The CDR3 runs 14 residues. The germline CDR1 and CDR2 sequences are SGHAT and FQNNGV. V gave up 5 bases and J gave up 3 bases; unmatched junction bases: 3. CDR3: CASSEGQYTGELFF. The CDR3, as DNA: TGTGCCAGCAGCGAGGGACAGTACACCGGGGAGCTGTTTTTT.

Details on this clone: At one end the junction does not follow the germline gene, possibly because of a read error. The chain uses TRBV7-2 and TRBJ2-5; D call uncertain. Germline lookup yields CDR1 SGHTA and CDR2 FQGNSA. CDR3 length equals 13 residues. The CDR3 DNA reads as TGTGCCAGCAGCTTAACCCGCCAAAAGACCCAGTACTTC. It yields the protein CASSLTRQKTQYF.

This clone has just one count. Other DNA sequences in the same sample also yield this CDR3. The J gene is TRBJ2-7, the V gene TRBV9; 9 positions agree with TRBD1. J was trimmed by 1 base and V by 0 bases; bases with no gene match: 2. This CDR3 is built from 15 residues. The germline V gene has CDR1 SGDLS and CDR2 YYNGEE. CDR3: CASSVGGQGSYEQYF. The CDR3 DNA is TGTGCCAGCAGCGTAGGCGGACAGGGGTCCTACGAGCAGTACTTC. Variable domain in full (rest from reference TRBV9 and TRBJ2-7): DSGVTQTPKHLITATGQRVTLRCSPRSGDLSVYWYQQSLDQGLQFLIQYYNGEERAKGNILERFSAQQFPDLHSELNLSSLELGDSALYFCASSVGGQGSYEQYFGPGTRLTVT.

This clone has just a few counts. The rearrangement links TRBV15 to TRBJ1-2; tentative D call: TRBD1 (6 bases). Germline V lookup: CDR1 LNHNV, CDR2 YYDKDF (reference sequence). The CDR3 length is 16 residues. V lost 0 bases to trimming and J lost 2 bases, with 13 bases between them. CDR3 in amino acids: CATSRDLSQGNYGYTF. The CDR3 DNA sequence: TGTGCCACCAGCAGAGATCTCAGCCAGGGGAACTATGGCTACACCTTC.

This clone came up once. The same CDR3 is also encoded by other DNA sequences in this sample. The chain combines TRBV30 with TRBJ1-1, with D unclear. V lost 0 bases to trimming and J lost 4 bases, with 6 bases between them. The CDR3 runs to 12 residues. Germline CDR1 is GTSNPN and CDR2 is SVGIG (reference sequence). Written as DNA, the CDR3 is TGTGCCTGGAGTGTGGGCACCACTGAAGCTTTCTTT. This gives the protein CAWSVGTTEAFF.

This clone was detected once. CDR3 nucleotides: TGCGCCAGCAGCCAAGTCGGGGGAATGAACACTGAAGCTTTCTTT. It translates to CASSQVGGMNTEAFF. The V call is TRBV4-1, the J call TRBJ1-1, with a tentative D call TRBD1 (5 bases). Germline V gene data show CDR1 as MGHRA and CDR2 as YSYEKL. Trimming took off 1 base at V and 0 bases at J, with 9 bases between the two ends. The CDR3 is made up of 15 amino acids.

The chain links TRBV9 to TRBJ2-3, with D possibly TRBD1 on 6 matching bases. This CDR3 has 16 amino acids. Germline loops: CDR1 SGDLS, CDR2 YYNGEE. The V end was cut by 4 bases, the J end by 0 bases, with 15 bases between. The CDR3 protein is CASSSEGVTSTDTQYF. Here the CDR3 DNA reads TGTGCCAGCAGCTCCGAGGGGGTGACTAGCACAGATACGCAGTATTTT.

V and J are TRBV2 and TRBJ2-5, with D possibly called TRBD1 or TRBD2 (5 bases each). Trimming removed 4 bases from V and 3 bases from J, with 21 bases in between. The CDR3 spans 17 residues. Germline V gene data show CDR1 as SNHLY and CDR2 as FYNNEI. DNA of the CDR3: TGTGCCAGCAGTGTAATCCCCCCTTTTGGGACGAAAGAGACCCAGTACTTC. Amino acids: CASSVIPPFGTKETQYF.